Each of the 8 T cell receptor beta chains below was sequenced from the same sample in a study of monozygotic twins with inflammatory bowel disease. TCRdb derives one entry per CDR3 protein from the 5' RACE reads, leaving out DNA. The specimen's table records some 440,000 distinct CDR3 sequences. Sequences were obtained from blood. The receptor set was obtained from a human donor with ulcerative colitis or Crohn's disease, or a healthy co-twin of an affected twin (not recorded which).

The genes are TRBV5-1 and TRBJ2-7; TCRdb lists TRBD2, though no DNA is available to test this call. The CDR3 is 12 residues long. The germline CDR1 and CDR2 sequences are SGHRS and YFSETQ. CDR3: CASSEPAGIKDF.

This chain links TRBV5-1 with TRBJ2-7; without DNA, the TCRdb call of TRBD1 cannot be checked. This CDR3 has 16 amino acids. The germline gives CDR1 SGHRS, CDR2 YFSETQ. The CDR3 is CASSPLGGQSSYEQYF. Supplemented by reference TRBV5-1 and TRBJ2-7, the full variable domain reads KAGVTQTPRYLIKTRGQQVTLSCSPISGHRSVSWYQQTPGQGLQFLFEYFSETQRNKGNFPGRFSGRQFSNSRSEMNVSTLELGDSALYLCASSPLGGQSSYEQYFGPGTRLTVT.

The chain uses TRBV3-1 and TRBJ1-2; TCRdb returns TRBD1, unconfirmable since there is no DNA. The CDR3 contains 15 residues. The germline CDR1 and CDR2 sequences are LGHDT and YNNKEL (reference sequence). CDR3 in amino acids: CASSQPNQGRYGYTF.

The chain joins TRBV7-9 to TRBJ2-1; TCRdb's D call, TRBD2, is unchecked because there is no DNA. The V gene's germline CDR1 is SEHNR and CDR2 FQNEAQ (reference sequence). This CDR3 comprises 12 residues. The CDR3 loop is CASSLLAEEQFF.

CDR3 sequence: CASSYASSGGTYEQYF. The V and J genes are TRBV6-5 and TRBJ2-7; with no DNA, the TCRdb D assignment of TRBD2 cannot be verified. The length of the CDR3 is 16 residues. The germline V gene has CDR1 MNHEY and CDR2 SVGAGI.

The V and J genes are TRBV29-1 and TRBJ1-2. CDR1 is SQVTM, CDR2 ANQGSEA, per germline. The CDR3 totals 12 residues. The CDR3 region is CSVEGLLYGYTF.

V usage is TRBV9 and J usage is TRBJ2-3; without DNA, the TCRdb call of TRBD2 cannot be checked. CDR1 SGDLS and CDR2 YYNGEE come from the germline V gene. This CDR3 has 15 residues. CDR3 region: CASSITGSGTDTQYF.

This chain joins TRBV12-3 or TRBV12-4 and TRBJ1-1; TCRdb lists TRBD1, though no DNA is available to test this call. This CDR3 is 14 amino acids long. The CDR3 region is CASSTGQPDTEAFF.